This T cell receptor (beta chain) was documented in a study of blood T cell repertoires in COVID-19. Study summary: Nucleic acid was either cDNA or gDNA, and it came from T cells, B-cell-depleted T cells, or PBMCs.

Germline V CDR1 and CDR2: SGHAT, FQNNGV. This CDR3 spans 14 amino acids. Trimming took off 5 bases at V and 6 bases at J, with 14 bases between the two ends. Original analysis: Counts of nucleated cells, estimated from reference gene primer amplification, were obtained. The method was immunoSEQ multiplex PCR; TCRdb's version includes in-frame clones alone and lacks a portion of them. That table is the source of V, J and clone size, and D and trimming were worked out from the DNA. The sample contains 55,000 to 70,000 clones, more than 70% of which appear only once. The sequence came from a man aged 60-69 years with acute or convalescent COVID-19. The specimen was peripheral blood. The chain combines TRBV11-2 with TRBJ2-1; D may be TRBD2 (6 bases). CDR3 coding DNA: TGTGCCAGCAGCCGACGGCGGGGAATCAATGAGCAGTTCTTC. Translation gives CASSRRRGINEQFF. The complete variable domain, with remaining parts taken from reference TRBV11-2 and TRBJ2-1, reads EAGVAQSPRYKIIEKRQSVAFWCNPISGHATLYWYQQILGQGPKLLIQFQNNGVVDDSQLPKDRFSAERLKGVDSTLKIQPAKLEDSAVYLCASSRRRGINEQFFGPGTRLTVL.